These T cell receptor beta chains were read from a single sample in a study of T cell responses to AZD1222 COVID-19 vaccine. TCRdb's copy holds only in-frame clones and misses some; the assay was immunoSEQ multiplex PCR. The sample records more than 150,000 clones, approximately 92% being singletons. This material consisted of peripheral blood, taken on day 0 of AZD1222 vaccination. The receptors were gathered from an adult in good health. Each CDR3 is given with its conserved first and last residue.

V gene	J gene	CDR3 protein
TRBV15	TRBJ2-3	CATSRARGGPTDTQYF
TRBV5-1	TRBJ2-1	CASSLGLAGDNEQFF
TRBV27	TRBJ1-5	CASSFLEEVNNQPQHF
TRBV9	TRBJ2-2	CASSVGLASGELFF
TRBV6-2/TRBV6-3	TRBJ2-3	CASSLQDTQYF
TRBV6-2/TRBV6-3	TRBJ1-1	CASSMGQMSMNTEAFF
TRBV5-8	TRBJ1-1	CASSLIEAFF
TRBV13	TRBJ2-2	CASRPGQGFLGNTGELFF
TRBV7-8	TRBJ2-2	CAGRVRNFDPGELFF
TRBV14	TRBJ1-2	CASSQAPKLSPYGYTF
TRBV3-1/TRBV3-2	TRBJ1-2	CARLGQGNYGYTF
TRBV14	TRBJ1-1	CASSLDSGMNTEAFF
TRBV18	TRBJ1-1	CASSLRNTEAFF
TRBV19	TRBJ1-5	CAGSLTGGNQPQHF
TRBV9	TRBJ1-2	CASSSRTGPLYGYTF
TRBV19	TRBJ1-1	CASRTLHRGNSNTEAFF
TRBV28	TRBJ1-6	CASSLRRDSYNSPLHF
TRBV21-1	TRBJ1-5	CASSKGRLPHLGGDQPQHF
TRBV6-2/TRBV6-3	TRBJ2-7	CASSPAPAAGGYEQYF
TRBV7-2	TRBJ2-2	CASSLQPVSGGTGELFF
TRBV12-3/TRBV12-4	TRBJ1-5	CASSFVGNQPQHF
TRBV3-1/TRBV3-2	TRBJ2-2	CASSQVAAGTYTGELFF
TRBV27	TRBJ1-1	CASSSRQNTEAFF
TRBV6-5	TRBJ1-2	CAGRQNYGYTF
TRBV2	TRBJ2-5	CASSDQTSDQETQYF
TRBV19	TRBJ1-1	CASSTLPQGTEAFF
TRBV19	TRBJ1-1	CASSFSPLSRTEAFF
TRBV7-2	TRBJ1-3	CASSPSGVSGNTIYF
TRBV5-1	TRBJ1-3	CASSLRQAPGNTIYF
TRBV3-1/TRBV3-2	TRBJ2-7	CASSHLVSSSYEQYF
TRBV19	TRBJ1-2	CASSPGQEGYGYTF
TRBV29-1	TRBJ1-1	CSVTVDRGVTEAFF
TRBV7-9	TRBJ1-3	CASSPSGSSGNTIYF
TRBV9	TRBJ1-2	CASLGTHYGYTF
TRBV18	TRBJ2-1	CASSPQRGDKQFF
TRBV5-4	TRBJ2-7	CASSPMTSGPTYEQYF
TRBV15	TRBJ2-5	CATSRGAGAQETQYF
TRBV19	TRBJ1-3	CASGTGDSGNTIYF
TRBV7-9	TRBJ1-4	CASSWGDRDLNEKLFF
TRBV7-9	TRBJ1-2	CASSQLGTYGYTF
TRBV25-1	TRBJ2-7	CASSGTGGYEQYF
TRBV18	TRBJ2-1	CASSRLASGGYNEQFF